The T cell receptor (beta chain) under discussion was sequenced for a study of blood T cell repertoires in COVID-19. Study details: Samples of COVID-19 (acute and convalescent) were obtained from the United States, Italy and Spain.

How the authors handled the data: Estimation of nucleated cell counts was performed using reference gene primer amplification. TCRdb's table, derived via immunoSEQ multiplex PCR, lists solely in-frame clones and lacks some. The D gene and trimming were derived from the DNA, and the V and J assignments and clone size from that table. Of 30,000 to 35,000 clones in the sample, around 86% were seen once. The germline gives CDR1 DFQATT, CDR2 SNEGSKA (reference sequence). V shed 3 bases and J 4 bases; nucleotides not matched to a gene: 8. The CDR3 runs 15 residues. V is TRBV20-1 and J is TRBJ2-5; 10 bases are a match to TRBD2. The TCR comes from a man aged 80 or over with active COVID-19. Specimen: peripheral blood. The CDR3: CSASLLAGVSETQYF. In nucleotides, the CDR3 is TGCAGTGCTAGTCTCCTAGCGGGAGTTTCAGAGACCCAGTACTTC.